The count of the clone carrying this T cell receptor beta chain is one. The antigen remains unidentified. Germline V gene data show CDR1 as MDHEN and CDR2 as SYDVKM. V shed 4 bases and J shed 11 bases, with 18 bases lying between them. The CDR3 length is 14 residues. The assay was immunoSEQ multiplex PCR, and TCRdb's table has in-frame clones only and misses some. The sample includes tens of thousands of clones, less than 85% of them seen just once. The data were taken from a study of T cell responses to AZD1222 COVID-19 vaccine. Study outcomes and limitations: An increase in Spike-specific TCR breadth and depth was observed after two AZD1222 doses. Sampling that yielded the repertoires occurred only after the peak T cell response.

The sequencing used peripheral blood, collected 28 days after the second AZD1222 dose. This TCR came from an adult who received the AZD1222 COVID-19 vaccine. The V and J genes are TRBV28 and TRBJ1-3; D is unresolved. CDR3 loop: CASSSYAFLQAIYF. The CDR3, as DNA: TGTGCCAGCAGTTCTTACGCCTTCCTGCAGGCCATATATTTT.